The 27 T cell receptor beta chains below all came from one sample that was sequenced in a study of T cells in Graves' hyperthyroidism and ophthalmopathy. The CDR3 regions of TCR beta were amplified from RNA transcripts. HTBI primers were used for first-round RT-PCR of the TCR CDR3. TCRdb itself ran the multiplex PCR reads through MiXCR, one entry per CDR3 protein. The sample has 380,000 or so distinct CDR3 sequences, about 18% seen once. The sample was blood. These receptors came from a woman in her late teens or twenties with Graves' hyperthyroidism.

This clonotype was seen many times. V is TRBV15 and J is TRBJ1-1, with D possibly TRBD1 on 5 matching bases. This CDR3 contains 15 residues. CDR1 is LNHNV and CDR2 is YYDKDF in the germline V gene (reference sequence). Deletions cut 5 bases from V and 3 bases from J, with 16 bases between. DNA for the CDR3: TGTGCCACCAGCGGTCAGGGAACGGCCGACACTGAAGCTTTCTTT. Translation gives CATSGQGTADTEAFF.

The V and J genes are TRBV12-3 or TRBV12-4 and TRBJ1-5; D not certain. Trimming cost V 0 bases and J 5 bases, with 5 bases left between them. CDR3 length: 13 residues. CDR3: CASSLARYQPQHF. For the CDR3, the DNA is TGTGCCAGCAGTTTAGCGCGTTATCAGCCCCAGCATTTT.

This clonotype was detected many times. This chain links TRBV12-3 or TRBV12-4 with TRBJ1-1; D unresolved. Trimming removed 3 bases at V and 8 bases at J, with 7 bases between. The CDR3 spans 11 residues. This chain's CDR3 is CASSFRMEAFF. In DNA, the CDR3 is TGTGCCAGCAGTTTTAGGATGGAAGCTTTCTTT.

This clonotype was found many times. The J gene is TRBJ1-1, the V gene TRBV5-4; D remains unclear. The CDR3 covers 16 residues. The germline V and J ends were trimmed by 4 bases and 0 bases, with 16 bases remaining between them. The V gene's germline CDR1 is SGHNT and CDR2 YYREEE (reference sequence). As DNA, the CDR3 is TGTGCCAGCAGCGCCGTGCCGAACTCTTTGAACACTGAAGCTTTCTTT. This sequence encodes CASSAVPNSLNTEAFF.

This clonotype was detected ten times or more. This chain connects TRBV24-1 to TRBJ2-5, with D possibly being TRBD1 (6 bases). V was trimmed by 3 bases and J by 2 bases, leaving 12 bases between them. CDR3 length: 15 residues. The germline gives CDR1 KGHDR, CDR2 SFDVKD. Written as DNA, the CDR3 is TGTGCCACCAGTGATACAGGGAGAGAACAAGAGACCCAGTACTTC. Translated: CATSDTGREQETQYF.

There are many counts of this clonotype. The V call is TRBV29-1, the J call TRBJ1-1; tentative D call: TRBD1 (6 bases). Deletions cut 6 bases from V and 0 bases from J, with 8 bases between. CDR3 length: 12 residues. Germline V gene sequence: CDR1 SQVTM, CDR2 ANQGSEA. CDR3 sequence (DNA): TGCAGCGTCTCAGGGGTGAACACTGAAGCTTTCTTT. Protein: CSVSGVNTEAFF.

This clonotype was counted ten times or more. V gene TRBV27 combines with J gene TRBJ2-5, with TRBD1 matching 12 bases. The germline gives CDR1 MNHEY, CDR2 SMNVEV (reference sequence). The length of the CDR3 is 14 residues. Germline trimming cut 6 bases from V and 5 bases from J; bases unmatched to any gene: 4. This chain's CDR3 is CASSRDRGRETQYF. The CDR3 nucleotides read TGTGCCAGCAGCCGGGACAGGGGGCGGGAGACCCAGTACTTC.

This clonotype was recorded a few times. V usage is TRBV7-2 and J usage is TRBJ1-3; no firm D call. Germline values: CDR1 SGHTA, CDR2 FQGNSA. This CDR3 contains 12 residues. Trimming took 5 bases from V and 5 from J, leaving 7 bases between them. The CDR3 sequence is CASSPSRNTIYF. The CDR3, as DNA: TGTGCCAGCAGCCCGAGTCGAAACACCATATATTTT.

This clonotype was detected many times. The rearrangement uses TRBV2 and TRBJ1-2; possible D gene TRBD1, 6 bases. Trimming cost V 0 bases and J 7 bases, with 12 bases left between them. The germline gives CDR1 SNHLY, CDR2 FYNNEI. The CDR3 covers 14 residues. DNA of the CDR3: TGTGCCAGCAGTGAAGCAGGAAGGGGGGGTGGCTACACCTTC. It specifies CASSEAGRGGGYTF.

A few counts support this clonotype. Mismatch with germline at one junction end may stem from a read error. The chain couples TRBV7-3 to TRBJ2-2, with D possibly called TRBD1 or TRBD2 (5 bases each). The length of the CDR3 is 14 residues. Germline V gene lookup returns CDR1 SGHTA and CDR2 FQGTGA. CDR3 DNA: TGTGCCAGCAGCTACGGGGCGAGGCCCGGGGAGCTGTGTTTT. This codes for CASSYGARPGELCF. The complete variable domain, with remaining parts taken from reference TRBV7-3 and TRBJ2-2, reads GAGVSQTPSNKVTEKGKYVELRCDPISGHTALYWYRQSLGQGPEFLIYFQGTGAADDSGLPNDRFFAVRPEGSVSTLKIQRTERGDSAVYLCASSYGARPGELCFGEGSRLTVL.

This clonotype was picked up many times. The chain has TRBV12-3 or TRBV12-4 and TRBJ2-5; TRBD2 aligns across 8 bases. The CDR3 is 17 residues long. V shed 0 bases and J 0 bases; nucleotides not matched to a gene: 6. CDR3 DNA: TGTGCCAGCAGTTTAGCGGCTAGCGGGTACCACCAAGAGACCCAGTACTTC. Translation gives CASSLAASGYHQETQYF.

This clonotype was picked up many times. This chain joins TRBV5-1 and TRBJ1-1; D is undetermined. Per the germline V gene, CDR1 is SGHRS and CDR2 is YFSETQ. V was clipped by 4 bases and J by 9 bases, with 16 bases between them. This CDR3 is 13 amino acids long. Here the CDR3 reads CASSPLPDQQAFF. In DNA, the CDR3 is TGCGCCAGCAGCCCACTGCCGGACCAACAAGCTTTCTTT.

This clonotype was detected many times. This chain joins TRBV4-1 and TRBJ2-5; D gene ambiguous. Germline V gives CDR1 MGHRA, CDR2 YSYEKL. This CDR3 is built from 13 residues. V lost 2 bases to trimming and J lost 5 bases, with 9 bases between them. The CDR3 protein is CASSQLPLETQYF. In DNA, the CDR3 is TGCGCCAGCAGCCAATTGCCCCTGGAGACCCAGTACTTC.

This clonotype was recorded at least ten times. The genes are TRBV28 and TRBJ2-5; D is unresolved. CDR1 and CDR2 (germline): MDHEN, SYDVKM. The CDR3 totals 14 residues. Trimming removed 6 bases from V and 0 bases from J, with 11 bases in between. In DNA form, the CDR3 reads TGTGCCAGCAGCCTCAAGATTTACCAAGAGACCCAGTACTTC. The encoded protein is CASSLKIYQETQYF.

This clonotype was recorded at least ten times. The chain carries TRBV28 and TRBJ1-5; D unclear. V dropped 5 bases and J dropped 5 bases, with 25 bases sitting between them. Germline CDR1 reads MDHEN; CDR2 reads SYDVKM. CDR3 length: 18 amino acids. The CDR3 here is CASSPKSMTGLDDQPQHF. In nucleotides, the CDR3 is TGTGCCAGCAGTCCCAAATCTATGACGGGCCTTGACGATCAGCCCCAGCATTTT.

This sequence joins TRBV6-5 and TRBJ2-5, with D perhaps TRBD1 (7 bases). The germline CDR1 and CDR2 sequences are MNHEY and SVGAGI. V was pared by 0 bases and J by 3 bases, with 17 bases between. The CDR3 is made up of 17 amino acids. In nucleotides, the CDR3 is TGTGCCAGCAGTTACTCAGGAGGAGGGGGCGAAGAAGAGACCCAGTACTTC. Amino acid sequence: CASSYSGGGGEEETQYF.

This clonotype appeared many times. Written as DNA, the CDR3 is TGTGCCAGCAGTTACCTGGGGACAGATTATAGCAATCAGCCCCAGCATTTT. Protein: CASSYLGTDYSNQPQHF. The genes are TRBV6-2 or TRBV6-3 and TRBJ1-5, with TRBD1 identical over 7 bases. CDR3 length: 17 amino acids. Germline V lookup: CDR1 MNHEY, CDR2 SVGEGT. Trimming cost V 2 bases and J 0 bases; bases outside gene matches: 7.

This clonotype was counted at least ten times. The V gene is TRBV19, the J gene TRBJ2-7; D is perhaps TRBD1 (6 bases). The germline gives CDR1 LNHDA, CDR2 SQIVND (reference sequence). V lost 3 bases to trimming and J lost 0 bases, with 15 bases between them. CDR3 length: 16 amino acids. The DNA of the CDR3 is TGTGCCAGTAGTATTCGTCACAGGGAGAGCTCCTACGAGCAGTACTTC. The encoded protein is CASSIRHRESSYEQYF.

This chain connects TRBV7-6 to TRBJ2-5, with no clear D. Deletions cut 6 bases from V and 6 bases from J, with 11 bases between. The CDR3 has 12 residues. The germline V gene has CDR1 SGHVS and CDR2 FNYEAQ. CDR3 DNA sequence: TGTGCCAGCAGTTCTGGACCCAAGACCCAGTACTTC. Protein product: CASSSGPKTQYF.

This clonotype has at least ten counts. This chain connects TRBV10-3 to TRBJ1-3, with unresolved D. The CDR3 has 15 amino acids. V lost 0 bases to trimming and J lost 0 bases, with 6 bases between them. Germline V lookup: CDR1 ENHRY, CDR2 SYGVKD. CDR3 region: CAISESGYSGNTIYF. As DNA, the CDR3 is TGTGCCATCAGTGAGTCGGGGTACTCTGGAAACACCATATATTTT.

The rearrangement joins TRBV7-9 to TRBJ1-5, with D possibly TRBD1 on 5 matching bases. In germline, CDR1 is SEHNR, CDR2 FQNEAQ (reference sequence). Between the trimmed V and J ends, which lost 1 base and 11 bases, there was a span of 18 bases. This CDR3 is built from 15 residues. The CDR3 DNA reads TGTGCCAGCAGCTTAGTCAGGGTGATGGATCTGTCCCAGCATTTT. Encoded protein: CASSLVRVMDLSQHF.

The chain has TRBV9 and TRBJ2-5, with D unresolved. The CDR3 has 13 amino acids. Trimming stripped 4 bases from V and 5 bases from J, with 12 bases between. Germline assignment: CDR1 SGDLS and CDR2 YYNGEE. CDR3 amino acids: CASSPHPLETQYF. As DNA, the CDR3 is TGTGCCAGCAGCCCACACCCCTTGGAGACCCAGTACTTC.

This clonotype was seen more than once but under ten times. The chain couples TRBV6-5 to TRBJ2-4, with 7 positions matching TRBD1. CDR1 is MNHEY and CDR2 is SVGAGI in the germline V gene. The CDR3 extends over 19 amino acids. The trim removed 2 bases at V and 0 bases at J, leaving 13 bases unmatched. The CDR3 nucleotides are TGTGCCAGCAGTTACGATCCGACAGGGAGAGGGGTAGCCAAAAACATTCAGTACTTC. Protein: CASSYDPTGRGVAKNIQYF.

At least ten counts were recorded for this clonotype. The V call is TRBV20-1, the J call TRBJ2-5, with a possible D match to TRBD1 (7 bases). CDR1 is DFQATT, CDR2 SNEGSKA, per germline (reference sequence). CDR3 size: 14 residues. V was cut by 2 bases and J by 4 bases, with 14 bases left in between. The CDR3 protein is CSARPGGLLETQYF. DNA for the CDR3: TGCAGTGCTAGACCAGGGGGGCTACTAGAGACCCAGTACTTC.

This clonotype appeared a few times. CDR3 amino acids: CAWSYGYEQYF. The CDR3 DNA is TGTGCCTGGAGTTATGGTTACGAGCAGTACTTC. The chain has TRBV30 and TRBJ2-7; D gene ambiguous. The CDR3 runs 11 residues. Germline V CDR1 and CDR2: GTSNPN, SVGIG (reference sequence). Trimming shortened V by 2 bases and J by 4 bases, and 6 bases separated the two germline ends.

There are many counts of this clonotype. CDR3 amino acids: CASTRDSFNYGYTF. CDR3 DNA: TGTGCCAGCACCCGGGACAGTTTTAACTATGGCTACACCTTC. V gene TRBV12-3 or TRBV12-4 combines with J gene TRBJ1-2, with 7 nucleotides matching TRBD1. The junction had 6 bases not matched to a gene; V was cut back by 7 bases and J by 1 base. This CDR3 is 14 amino acids long.

This CDR3 reads CASSSSGSASYEQYF. The CDR3 nucleotides are TGTGCCAGCAGTTCTAGCGGGAGTGCCTCCTACGAGCAGTACTTC. The V call is TRBV27, the J call TRBJ2-7, with TRBD2 identical over 10 bases. The CDR3 loop spans 15 amino acids. Germline V gene sequence: CDR1 MNHEY, CDR2 SMNVEV (reference sequence). The V and J ends lost 4 bases and 0 bases, in that order; junction bases with no gene match: 3.